The 14 T cell receptor beta chains below come from one sample, sequenced in a study of tumor-infiltrating lymphocytes in localized non-small cell lung cancer. Some clones are missing from TCRdb's copy, which holds only in-frame ones; the method was immunoSEQ multiplex PCR. The sample records about 24,000 clones, approximately 59% being singletons. The sample taken for sequencing was lung tumor tissue. Receptors originate from a human donor with non-small cell lung cancer.

This chain links TRBV19 with TRBJ2-3; D perhaps matches TRBD1 (6 bases). The CDR3 spans 19 residues. Trimming took off 5 bases at V and 2 bases at J, with 26 bases between the two ends. From germline, CDR1 is LNHDA and CDR2 SQIVND (reference sequence). The CDR3 spells CASSLITGTTGYYTDTQYF. CDR3 DNA: TGTGCCAGTAGTTTAATTACCGGGACAACCGGATACTACACAGATACGCAGTATTTT.

The chain has TRBV10-2 and TRBJ2-3, with a weak D call TRBD1 (6 bases). CDR1 is WSHSY, CDR2 SAAADI, per germline. The CDR3 runs 15 residues. V gave up 0 bases and J gave up 7 bases, with 14 bases separating them. DNA for the CDR3: TGCGCCAGCAGTGAGTCGGGCTGGGACACCTATACGCAGTATTTT. Translation: CASSESGWDTYTQYF.

V is TRBV7-3 and J is TRBJ2-7; D not resolved. Trimming pared 5 bases from V and 6 bases from J, leaving 14 bases between. This CDR3 spans 13 amino acids. The V gene's germline CDR1 is SGHTA and CDR2 FQGTGA. CDR3 DNA: TGTGCCAGCAGCCCCATGACGGGTGGCGAGCAGTACTTC. Protein sequence: CASSPMTGGEQYF.

The CDR3 protein is CASSYSVGSTYEQYF. As DNA, the CDR3 is TGTGCCAGCAGTTACTCAGTAGGGTCTACCTACGAGCAGTACTTC. V and J are TRBV6-6 and TRBJ2-7; D gene unclear. Germline V gene data show CDR1 as MNHNY and CDR2 as SVGAGI (reference sequence). The CDR3 covers 15 residues. Trimming cost V 0 bases and J 2 bases, with 11 bases left between them.

The chain has TRBV4-1 and TRBJ1-2, with no clear D. The germline V and J ends were trimmed by 0 bases and 4 bases, with 12 bases remaining between them. The CDR3 is made up of 15 amino acids. CDR1 is MGHRA and CDR2 is YSYEKL in the germline V gene. CDR3 in DNA: TGCGCCAGCAGCCAAGACGGCAGTTTTCTCTATGGCTACACCTTC. Protein product: CASSQDGSFLYGYTF.

The chain couples TRBV5-1 to TRBJ2-2; D uncertain. CDR3 length: 14 residues. V lost 4 bases and J lost 0, with 7 bases in between. Germline-derived CDR1 and CDR2 are SGHRS and YFSETQ. The CDR3 spells CASSPDTNTGELFF. In DNA form, the CDR3 reads TGCGCCAGCAGCCCCGACACGAACACCGGGGAGCTGTTTTTT.

This clone occurred a few times. This chain uses TRBV2 with TRBJ1-5; 11 bases agree with TRBD1. Trimming cost V 7 bases and J 2 bases; bases outside gene matches: 13. This CDR3 is built from 18 residues. CDR1 is SNHLY and CDR2 is FYNNEI in the germline V gene. CDR3 region: CASTGGQGGPFGNQPQHF. In DNA, the CDR3 is TGTGCCAGCACTGGGGGACAGGGGGGGCCTTTTGGCAATCAGCCCCAGCATTTT. Filled out from reference TRBV2 and TRBJ1-5, the complete variable domain reads EPEVTQTPSHQVTQMGQEVILRCVPISNHLYFYWYRQILGQKVEFLVSFYNNEISEKSEIFDDQFSVERPDGSNFTLKIRSTKLEDSAMYFCASTGGQGGPFGNQPQHFGDGTRLSIL.

This clone was counted between two and nine times. The chain recombines TRBV9 with TRBJ2-1; possibly TRBD2 for D (5 bases). The germline V and J ends were trimmed by 0 bases and 0 bases, with 10 bases remaining between them. The germline CDR1 and CDR2 sequences are SGDLS and YYNGEE. The CDR3 loop spans 16 amino acids. The CDR3 spells CASSVEGESSYNEQFF. CDR3 in DNA: TGTGCCAGCAGCGTAGAGGGAGAAAGCTCCTACAATGAGCAGTTCTTC.

V and J are TRBV5-6 and TRBJ1-6; D might be TRBD1 (5 bases). There are 14 residues in the CDR3. Germline V gene data show CDR1 as SGHDT and CDR2 as YYEEEE. V was trimmed by 5 bases and J by 7 bases, leaving 13 bases between them. CDR3 nucleotides: TGTGCCAGCAGTTTCGGGACTGGCAATTCACCCCTCCACTTT. Translation gives CASSFGTGNSPLHF.

The chain links TRBV30 to TRBJ1-2, with D possibly matching TRBD1 (6 bases). The V end lost 0 bases, the J end lost 1 base, and 12 bases lay between the germline ends. This CDR3 has 15 amino acids. CDR1 is GTSNPN and CDR2 is SVGIG in the germline V gene (reference sequence). The CDR3 DNA sequence: TGTGCCTGGAGTGTGGGGCACAGGGATAACTATGGCTACACCTTC. Its protein is CAWSVGHRDNYGYTF.

The chain uses TRBV18 and TRBJ1-4; no reliable D call. V was clipped by 2 bases and J by 0 bases, with 4 bases between them. There are 14 residues in the CDR3. The germline CDR1 and CDR2 sequences are KGHSH and LQKENI. This chain's CDR3 is CASSPGATNEKLFF. CDR3 DNA sequence: TGTGCCAGCTCACCAGGTGCAACTAATGAAAAACTGTTTTTT.

Sample share makes this clone large. The rearrangement uses TRBV9 and TRBJ2-1, with D possibly matching TRBD1 (6 bases). V was clipped by 4 bases and J by 5 bases, with 19 bases between them. The CDR3 is 16 amino acids. CDR1 is SGDLS and CDR2 is YYNGEE in the germline V gene. CDR3 protein: CASSNRQALTNNEQFF. Here the CDR3 DNA reads TGTGCCAGCAGCAACCGACAGGCCCTAACCAACAATGAGCAGTTCTTC.

The chain has TRBV29-1 and TRBJ2-3, with TRBD2 matching 14 bases. Germline CDR1 and CDR2: SQVTM and ANQGSEA. The CDR3 sequence is 16 residues long. The J segment lost 2 bases and the V segment lost 7 bases, leaving 8 bases of the junction unmatched. CDR3 DNA: TGCAGCGCCGACGGACTAGCGGGAGGAGACACAGATACGCAGTATTTT. It is translated as CSADGLAGGDTDTQYF.

Written as DNA, the CDR3 is TGTGCCAGCAGCCCCGGACTAGCGGGGAACTACGAGCAGTACTTC. Protein: CASSPGLAGNYEQYF. The V gene is TRBV6-6, the J gene TRBJ2-7; 12 bases match TRBD2. Germline loops: CDR1 MNHNY, CDR2 SVGAGI (reference sequence). With V trimmed by 6 bases and J by 3 bases, 6 bases remained unmatched. The CDR3 extends over 15 amino acids.